Below, 19 T cell receptor beta chains from the same sample are listed, as sequenced in a study of T cell responses to AZD1222 COVID-19 vaccine. TCRdb's table, derived via immunoSEQ multiplex PCR, lists solely in-frame clones and lacks some. In the table there are around 63,000 clones, over 75% of which are singletons. This sample comprised peripheral blood, obtained on day 0 of AZD1222 vaccination. The receptors originated from an adult in good health.

The chain uses TRBV7-2 and TRBJ1-4, with D possibly matching TRBD1 (6 bases). The germline V and J ends were trimmed by 5 bases and 5 bases, with 15 bases remaining between them. The CDR3 length is 15 residues. CDR1 is SGHTA and CDR2 is FQGNSA in the germline V gene. The CDR3 DNA reads as TGTGCCAGCAGCACAAGCGCAGGGGCAAATGAAAAACTGTTTTTT. Protein product: CASSTSAGANEKLFF.

The chain combines TRBV9 with TRBJ1-3, with a possible D match to TRBD1 (6 bases). Trimming left V 3 bases short and J 4 bases short, with 23 bases between. The germline CDR1 and CDR2 sequences are SGDLS and YYNGEE. The CDR3 is 18 residues long. CDR3 amino acids: CASSADPRGGAGGNTIYF. CDR3 DNA: TGTGCCAGCAGCGCCGATCCGCGAGGGGGGGCCGGGGGAAACACCATATATTTT.

CDR3 DNA sequence: TGTGCCAGCAGCGTAGCTACGGGACAGGGGGATGGCTACACCTTC. It encodes CASSVATGQGDGYTF. The chain recombines TRBV9 with TRBJ1-2; TRBD1 aligns across 11 bases. V lost 0 bases to trimming and J lost 6 bases; unmatched junction nucleotides: 4. In germline, CDR1 is SGDLS, CDR2 YYNGEE. This CDR3 is 15 amino acids long. The variable domain in full, with the rest retrieved from reference TRBV9 and TRBJ1-2, is DSGVTQTPKHLITATGQRVTLRCSPRSGDLSVYWYQQSLDQGLQFLIQYYNGEERAKGNILERFSAQQFPDLHSELNLSSLELGDSALYFCASSVATGQGDGYTFGSGTRLTVV.

This clone has just a few counts. The chain links TRBV13 to TRBJ2-7, with D possibly matching TRBD1 (5 bases). V gave up 6 bases and J gave up 0 bases, with 9 bases separating them. The CDR3 is made up of 13 amino acids. Per germline, CDR1 PRHDT and CDR2 FYEKMQ (reference sequence). This CDR3 reads CASRAGNSYEQYF. Written as DNA, the CDR3 is TGTGCCAGCAGGGCAGGGAACTCCTACGAGCAGTACTTC.

This clone is a singleton in its sample. The V and J genes are TRBV9 and TRBJ2-7; 7 bases line up with TRBD2. Germline CDR1 SGDLS, CDR2 YYNGEE. The CDR3 loop spans 15 amino acids. Losses at the gene ends were 4 bases for V and 2 bases for J; bases not matched to a gene: 9. In nucleotides, the CDR3 is TGTGCCAGCAGCCAAGCAAGCGGGGCAACCTACGAGCAGTACTTC. It yields the protein CASSQASGATYEQYF.

The rearrangement links TRBV6-5 to TRBJ2-3; weak D call: TRBD2 (6 bases). Germline CDR1 MNHEY, CDR2 SVGAGI. The CDR3 totals 15 residues. With 6 bases removed from V and 2 bases from J, the gap between germline ends came to 15 bases. The CDR3 DNA follows: TGTGCCAGCAGGCCCTGGGGGGAGTACACAGATACGCAGTATTTT. Its protein is CASRPWGEYTDTQYF.

The V gene is TRBV12-3 or TRBV12-4, the J gene TRBJ2-2; 10 bases match TRBD2. This CDR3 comprises 12 residues. Losses at the gene ends were 4 bases for V and 17 bases for J; bases not matched to a gene: 7. CDR3 in DNA: TGTGCCAGCAGTTCTGAGCGGGGGGGCCTTTTTTTT. Its protein is CASSSERGGLFF.

The genes are TRBV7-9 and TRBJ1-4; D perhaps matches TRBD1 (5 bases). The germline V and J ends were trimmed by 5 bases and 2 bases, with 18 bases remaining between them. Germline assignment: CDR1 SEHNR and CDR2 FQNEAQ (reference sequence). CDR3 length: 17 amino acids. The chain's CDR3 is CASSPQGMVSTNEKLFF. The CDR3 DNA reads as TGTGCCAGCAGCCCCCAGGGCATGGTTTCGACTAATGAAAAACTGTTTTTT.

The CDR3: CASSMDRGYQSNQPQHF. In DNA form, the CDR3 reads TGTGCCAGTAGTATGGACAGGGGATATCAAAGCAATCAGCCCCAGCATTTT. The V gene is TRBV19, the J gene TRBJ1-5, with 9 nucleotides matching TRBD1. The V segment lost 3 bases and the J segment 1 base; nucleotides outside the gene matches: 7. The germline V gene encodes CDR1 LNHDA and CDR2 SQIVND (reference sequence). CDR3 length: 17 residues.

This clone was recorded only once. The CDR3 spells CASSTGLRGTNTGELFF. The CDR3 DNA reads TGTGCCAGCAGTACGGGATTGCGGGGAACGAACACCGGGGAGCTGTTTTTT. The V and J genes are TRBV11-2 and TRBJ2-2, with D possibly matching TRBD2 (6 bases). This CDR3 has 17 residues. V was shortened by 6 bases and J by 0 bases, with 17 bases between the two germline ends. The germline CDR1 and CDR2 sequences are SGHAT and FQNNGV.

CDR3 protein: CASGTLAKNIQYF. The CDR3 region has the DNA TGTGCCAGCGGGACGTTAGCCAAAAACATTCAGTACTTC. This chain links TRBV6-5 with TRBJ2-4; possibly TRBD1 or TRBD2 for D (5 bases each). With 8 bases removed from V and 0 bases from J, the gap between germline ends came to 8 bases. The CDR3 extends over 13 amino acids. Per germline, CDR1 MNHEY and CDR2 SVGAGI.

The rearrangement uses TRBV6-6 and TRBJ1-5; the D gene is possibly TRBD1 (6 bases). V was cut by 6 bases and J by 0 bases, with 15 bases left in between. There are 16 residues in the CDR3. The germline V gene has CDR1 MNHNY and CDR2 SVGAGI (reference sequence). CDR3 sequence (DNA): TGTGCCAGCAGAGCCGGGACACTCAATAGCAATCAGCCCCAGCATTTT. Encoded protein: CASRAGTLNSNQPQHF.

In regard to this clone: This CDR3 is also generated by other DNA sequences in the sample. The CDR3 nucleotides are TGTGCCAGCACCCTGGGGGATTATGGCTACACCTTC. The encoded protein is CASTLGDYGYTF. This chain connects TRBV28 to TRBJ1-2, with D possibly matching TRBD1 (5 bases). CDR1 MDHEN and CDR2 SYDVKM come from the germline V gene. The CDR3 is 12 amino acids. Trimming removed 7 bases at V and 5 bases at J, with 11 bases between.

The rearrangement links TRBV3-1 (or the pseudogene TRBV3-2) to TRBJ1-4; D is possibly TRBD1 (5 bases). The CDR3 spans 13 residues. V shed 5 bases and J shed 8 bases, with 12 bases lying between them. Looked up from germline, CDR1 is LGHDT and CDR2 is YNNKEL (reference sequence). The CDR3 spells CASSGLEGEKLFF. DNA of the CDR3: TGTGCCAGCAGCGGACTCGAGGGGGAAAAACTGTTTTTT.

This chain links TRBV27 with TRBJ1-5; D gene uncertain. V was cut by 3 bases and J by 0 bases, with 3 bases left in between. The CDR3 has 13 amino acids. CDR1 and CDR2 from the germline V gene are MNHEY and SMNVEV (reference sequence). The CDR3 loop reads CASSLDSNQPQHF. CDR3 coding DNA: TGTGCCAGCAGTTTGGATAGCAATCAGCCCCAGCATTTT.

This clone came up once. At one boundary the junction diverges from the germline segment, which might be a read error. The chain couples TRBV16 to TRBJ2-2; either TRBD1 or TRBD2 may supply D (6 bases each). The CDR3 extends over 16 amino acids. CDR1 KGHSY and CDR2 FQNENV come from the germline V gene. CDR3 DNA sequence: TGTGCCAGCAGCCGACCCCGAGGGGGGAACACCGGGGAGCCGTTTTTT. Its translation: CASSRPRGGNTGEPFF.

The chain couples TRBV5-6 to TRBJ2-1, with D tentatively TRBD2 (5 bases). The CDR3 consists of 17 residues. Germline loops: CDR1 SGHDT, CDR2 YYEEEE. V was pared by 0 bases and J by 0 bases, with 13 bases between. Here the CDR3 reads CASSLGRKLSSYNEQFF. CDR3 sequence (DNA): TGTGCCAGCAGCTTGGGGAGGAAGCTGAGCTCCTACAATGAGCAGTTCTTC.

The gene calls are TRBV24-1 and TRBJ2-7, with 9 bases that match TRBD1. Germline CDR1 reads KGHDR; CDR2 reads SFDVKD. V was clipped by 5 bases and J by 4 bases; unmatched bases: 8. The length of the CDR3 is 15 residues. CDR3 region: CATSVTGTGRYEQYF. The CDR3 DNA reads as TGTGCCACCAGTGTCACCGGGACAGGGAGGTACGAGCAGTACTTC.

The chain links TRBV5-1 to TRBJ1-2, with 9 bases matching TRBD1. CDR1 SGHRS and CDR2 YFSETQ come from the germline V gene. J was trimmed by 2 bases and V by 0 bases; bases with no gene match: 2. This CDR3 has 15 residues. DNA of the CDR3: TGCGCCAGCAGCTTGGGGGGACAGGGAAACTATGGCTACACCTTC. It specifies CASSLGGQGNYGYTF.